This TCR beta chain was sequenced for a study of CD8+ T cells in alopecia areata. Points from the study as a whole: Scalp sample sequencing also detects resident alphabeta T cells of normal skin. Across lesional scalp, and particularly alopecia totalis/universalis, clonality surpassed that of normal scalp. Patients displayed less clarity in TCR sharing than mice, a finding possibly related to HLA.

RNA extraction was followed by reverse transcription into cDNA, which acted as the sequencing template. Some clones are missing from TCRdb's copy, which holds only in-frame ones; the method was immunoSEQ multiplex PCR. In the table there are some 200,000 clones, 45% to 70% of which are singletons. This clone has more than one count but fewer than ten. Its antigen is undetermined. Germline CDR1 and CDR2: MNHNY and SVGAGI (reference sequence). The CDR3 consists of 14 residues. V dropped 5 bases and J dropped 4 bases, with 13 bases sitting between them. The TCR comes from a human donor in good health. The chain joins TRBV6-6 to TRBJ2-3, with D tentatively TRBD1 or TRBD2 (5 bases each). Sequences were obtained from CD8+ T cells sorted from blood. The DNA of the CDR3 is TGTGCCAGCAGTGACTTGCAGGGACCAGATACGCAGTATTTT. It translates to CASSDLQGPDTQYF.